The sequence of this TCR beta chain was determined in a study of vaccination effects on CD4 cells after COVID-19. The overall study: Samples gathered post-vaccine arrived a median of 72 days past the second dose.

Before sequencing, viral peptide pools were used by the ViraFEST assay to expand antigen-specific CD4+ T cells. Isolation of CD4+ T cells took place after approximately ten days of culture. The cohort was immunized with two doses of either the BNT162b2 or mRNA-1273 vaccine. Repertoires were generated with immunoSEQ multiplex PCR, while TCRdb's copy carries only in-frame clones and drops some. Of tens of thousands of clones in the sample, about 70% were seen once. As regards this clone: No antigen is known for it.

Per germline, CDR1 KGHSH and CDR2 LQKENI. The CDR3 loop spans 13 amino acids. The ends were cut back, 2 bases at V and 2 bases at J, with 5 bases in the middle. The specimen comprised CD4+ T cells from PBMCs cultured with SARS-CoV-2 spike peptides, sampled after COVID-19 vaccination. This chain connects TRBV18 to TRBJ2-3; D is unresolved. This receptor was identified in a human donor who received a COVID-19 vaccine. The CDR3 DNA follows: TGTGCCAGCTCACCAGACCTCACAGATACGCAGTATTTT. The encoded protein is CASSPDLTDTQYF.